This T cell receptor (beta chain) was documented in a study of post-analysis software for immune sequencing data. Looking at the study overall: As for disease course, relapsing-remitting, secondary progressive and progressive-relapsing multiple sclerosis were all included.

Study-wide points: The five TRBV segments detected at higher frequency in patients than in controls included TRBV5-6, TRBV5-1 and TRBV20-1. Controls showed significantly higher normalized Chao1 diversity than did multiple sclerosis patients.

Germline V CDR1 and CDR2: LGHNA, YSLEER. This CDR3 has 14 residues. Trimming left V 3 bases short and J 2 bases short, with 9 bases between. Unique molecular identifiers had been added to the TCR beta cDNA libraries. With about 0.95 to 11 million T cells as the source, a few hundred thousand cDNA molecules resulted. MiXCR, run by TCRdb on the PCR reads, gives a single entry per CDR3 protein. The repertoire holds approximately 660,000 distinct CDR3 sequences, with 59% as singletons. Details on this clonotype: Its antigen is not identified.

The rearrangement joins TRBV4-3 to TRBJ2-3, with D possibly being TRBD1 (5 bases). The sequenced sample was blood. The origin of this receptor is a girl aged 2-9 years with multiple sclerosis. CDR3 DNA sequence: TGCGCCAGCAGCCACCAACAGGTCACAGATACGCAGTATTTT. It encodes CASSHQQVTDTQYF.